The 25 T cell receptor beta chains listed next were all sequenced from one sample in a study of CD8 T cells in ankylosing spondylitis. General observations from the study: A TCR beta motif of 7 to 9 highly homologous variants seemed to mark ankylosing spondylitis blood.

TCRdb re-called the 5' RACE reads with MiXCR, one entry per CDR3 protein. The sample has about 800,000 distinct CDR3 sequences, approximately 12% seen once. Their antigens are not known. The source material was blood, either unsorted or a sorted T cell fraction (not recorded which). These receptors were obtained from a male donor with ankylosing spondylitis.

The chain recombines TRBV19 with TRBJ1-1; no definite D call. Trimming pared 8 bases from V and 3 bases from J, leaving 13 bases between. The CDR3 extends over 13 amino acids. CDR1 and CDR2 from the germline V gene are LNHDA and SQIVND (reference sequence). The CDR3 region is CASLRGEYTEAFF. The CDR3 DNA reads TGTGCCAGTCTTCGCGGGGAGTACACTGAAGCTTTCTTT.

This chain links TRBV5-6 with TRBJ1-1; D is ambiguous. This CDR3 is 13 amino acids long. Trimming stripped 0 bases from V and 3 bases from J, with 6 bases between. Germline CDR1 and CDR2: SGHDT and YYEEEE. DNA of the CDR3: TGTGCCAGCAGCTTGGTCGATCACACTGAAGCTTTCTTT. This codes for CASSLVDHTEAFF.

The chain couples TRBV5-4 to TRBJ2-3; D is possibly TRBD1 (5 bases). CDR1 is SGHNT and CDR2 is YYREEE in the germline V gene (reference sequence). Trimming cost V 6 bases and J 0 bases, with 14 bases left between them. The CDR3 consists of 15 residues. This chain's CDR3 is CASTLGQGSTDTQYF. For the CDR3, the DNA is TGTGCCAGCACCCTCGGGCAGGGTAGCACAGATACGCAGTATTTT.

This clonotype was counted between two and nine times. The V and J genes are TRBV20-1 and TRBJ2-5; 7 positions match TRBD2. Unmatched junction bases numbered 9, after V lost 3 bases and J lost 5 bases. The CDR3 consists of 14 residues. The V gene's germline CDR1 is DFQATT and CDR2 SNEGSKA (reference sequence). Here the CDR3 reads CSASYLREWETQYF. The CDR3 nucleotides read TGCAGTGCTAGTTATTTGCGGGAGTGGGAGACCCAGTACTTC.

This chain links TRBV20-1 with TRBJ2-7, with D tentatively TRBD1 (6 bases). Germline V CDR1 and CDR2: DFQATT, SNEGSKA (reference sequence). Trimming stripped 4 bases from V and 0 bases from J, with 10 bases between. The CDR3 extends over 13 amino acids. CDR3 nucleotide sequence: TGCAGTGCTAAGGACAGCAGCTCCTACGAGCAGTACTTC. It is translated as CSAKDSSSYEQYF.

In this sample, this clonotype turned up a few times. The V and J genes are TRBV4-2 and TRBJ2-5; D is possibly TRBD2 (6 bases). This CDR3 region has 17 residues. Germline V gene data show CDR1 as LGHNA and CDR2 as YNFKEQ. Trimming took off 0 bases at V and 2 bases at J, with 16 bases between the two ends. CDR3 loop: CASSQDGGAGRQETQYF. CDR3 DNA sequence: TGTGCCAGCAGCCAAGATGGAGGGGCGGGCCGTCAAGAGACCCAGTACTTC.

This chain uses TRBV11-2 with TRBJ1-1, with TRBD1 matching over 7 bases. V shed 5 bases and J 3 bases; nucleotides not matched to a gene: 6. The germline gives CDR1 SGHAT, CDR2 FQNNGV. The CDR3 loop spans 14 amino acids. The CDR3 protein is CASSRNRGDTEAFF. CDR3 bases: TGTGCCAGCAGCCGGAACAGGGGAGACACTGAAGCTTTCTTT.

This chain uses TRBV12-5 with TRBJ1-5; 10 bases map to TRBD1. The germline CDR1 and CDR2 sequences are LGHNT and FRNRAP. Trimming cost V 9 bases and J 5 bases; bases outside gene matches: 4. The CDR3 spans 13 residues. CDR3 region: CASAGTGDQPQHF. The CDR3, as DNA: TGTGCTAGCGCCGGGACAGGGGATCAGCCCCAGCATTTT.

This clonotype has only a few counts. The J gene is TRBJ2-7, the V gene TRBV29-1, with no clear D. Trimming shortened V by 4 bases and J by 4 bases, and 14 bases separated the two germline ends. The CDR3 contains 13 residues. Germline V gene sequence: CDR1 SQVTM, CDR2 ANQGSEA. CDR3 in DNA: TGCAGCGTTGGTTTGGCAGCAGGATACGAGCAGTACTTC. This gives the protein CSVGLAAGYEQYF.

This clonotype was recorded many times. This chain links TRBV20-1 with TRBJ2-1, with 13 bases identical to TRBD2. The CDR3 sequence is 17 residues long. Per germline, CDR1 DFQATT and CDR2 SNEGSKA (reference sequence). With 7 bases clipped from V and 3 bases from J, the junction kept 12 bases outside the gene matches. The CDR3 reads CSVQLAGGFLGYNEQFF. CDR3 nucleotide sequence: TGCAGTGTGCAACTAGCGGGGGGGTTCCTCGGCTACAATGAGCAGTTCTTC.

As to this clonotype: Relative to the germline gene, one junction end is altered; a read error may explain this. The CDR3 reads CATSESTHYGEQFF. The CDR3 coding sequence is TGTGCCACCAGTGAGTCGACTCACTACGGTGAGCAGTTCTTC. The chain uses TRBV10-3 and TRBJ2-1; D not certain. The V gene's germline CDR1 is ENHRY and CDR2 SYGVKD. The CDR3 is made up of 14 amino acids.

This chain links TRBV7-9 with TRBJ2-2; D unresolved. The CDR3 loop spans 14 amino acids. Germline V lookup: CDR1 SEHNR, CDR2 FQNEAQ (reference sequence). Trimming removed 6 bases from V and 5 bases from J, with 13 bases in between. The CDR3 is CASSFRWSTGELFF. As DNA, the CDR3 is TGTGCCAGCAGTTTTCGGTGGAGTACCGGGGAGCTGTTTTTT.

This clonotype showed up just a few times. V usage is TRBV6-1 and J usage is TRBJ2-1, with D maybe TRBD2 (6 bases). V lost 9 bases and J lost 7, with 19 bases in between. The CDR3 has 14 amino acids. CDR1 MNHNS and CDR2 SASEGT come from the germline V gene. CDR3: CASTWLGGGNEQFF. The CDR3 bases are TGTGCCAGTACCTGGCTGGGAGGAGGGAATGAGCAGTTCTTC.

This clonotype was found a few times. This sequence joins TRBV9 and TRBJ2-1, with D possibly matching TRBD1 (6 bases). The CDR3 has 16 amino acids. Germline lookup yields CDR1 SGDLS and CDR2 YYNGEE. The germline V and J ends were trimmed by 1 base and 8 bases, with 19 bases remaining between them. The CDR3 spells CASSVSGGHMGDEQFF. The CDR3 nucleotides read TGTGCCAGCAGCGTAAGTGGGGGACACATGGGGGATGAGCAGTTCTTC.

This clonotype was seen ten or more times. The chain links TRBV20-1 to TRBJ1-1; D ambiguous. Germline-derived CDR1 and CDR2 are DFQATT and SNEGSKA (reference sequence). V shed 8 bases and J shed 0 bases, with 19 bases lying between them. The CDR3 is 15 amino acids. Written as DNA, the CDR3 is TGCAGTCCGTATAGGTATAGAGGTATGAACACTGAAGCTTTCTTT. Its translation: CSPYRYRGMNTEAFF.

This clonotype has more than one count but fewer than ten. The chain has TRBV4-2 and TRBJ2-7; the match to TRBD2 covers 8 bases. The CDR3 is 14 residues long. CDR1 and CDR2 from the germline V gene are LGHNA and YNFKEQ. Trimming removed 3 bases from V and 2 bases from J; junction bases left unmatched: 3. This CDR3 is CASSHAGGTYEQYF. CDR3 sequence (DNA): TGTGCCAGCAGCCATGCGGGAGGTACCTACGAGCAGTACTTC.

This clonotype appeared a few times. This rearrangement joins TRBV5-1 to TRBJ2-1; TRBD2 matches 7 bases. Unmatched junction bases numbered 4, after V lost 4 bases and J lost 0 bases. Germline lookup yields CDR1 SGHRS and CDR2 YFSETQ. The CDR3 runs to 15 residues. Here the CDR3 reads CASSGGTNSYNEQFF. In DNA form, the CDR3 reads TGCGCCAGCAGCGGCGGGACTAACTCCTACAATGAGCAGTTCTTC. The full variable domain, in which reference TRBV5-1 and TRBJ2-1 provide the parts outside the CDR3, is KAGVTQTPRYLIKTRGQQVTLSCSPISGHRSVSWYQQTPGQGLQFLFEYFSETQRNKGNFPGRFSGRQFSNSRSEMNVSTLELGDSALYLCASSGGTNSYNEQFFGPGTRLTVL.

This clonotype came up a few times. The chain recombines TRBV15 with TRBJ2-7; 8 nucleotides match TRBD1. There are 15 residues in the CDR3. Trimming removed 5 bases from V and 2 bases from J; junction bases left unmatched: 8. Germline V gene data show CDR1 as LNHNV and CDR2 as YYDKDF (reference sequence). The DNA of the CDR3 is TGTGCCACCAGCCTCGGAGCGGACAGGGCCTACGAGCAGTACTTC. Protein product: CATSLGADRAYEQYF.

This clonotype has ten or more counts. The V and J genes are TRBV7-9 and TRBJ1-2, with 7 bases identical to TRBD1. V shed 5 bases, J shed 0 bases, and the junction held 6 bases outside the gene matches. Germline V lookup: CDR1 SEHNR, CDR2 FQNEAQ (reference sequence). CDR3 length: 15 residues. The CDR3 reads CASSLSRGANYGYTF. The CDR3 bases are TGTGCCAGCAGCCTATCCAGGGGGGCTAACTATGGCTACACCTTC.

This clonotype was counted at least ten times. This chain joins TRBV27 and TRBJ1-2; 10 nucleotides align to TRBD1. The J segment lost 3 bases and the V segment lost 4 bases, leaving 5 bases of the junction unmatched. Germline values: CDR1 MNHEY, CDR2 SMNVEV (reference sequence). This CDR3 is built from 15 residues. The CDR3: CASSSRTGGDYGYTF. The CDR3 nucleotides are TGTGCCAGCAGTTCTCGGACAGGGGGAGACTATGGCTACACCTTC.

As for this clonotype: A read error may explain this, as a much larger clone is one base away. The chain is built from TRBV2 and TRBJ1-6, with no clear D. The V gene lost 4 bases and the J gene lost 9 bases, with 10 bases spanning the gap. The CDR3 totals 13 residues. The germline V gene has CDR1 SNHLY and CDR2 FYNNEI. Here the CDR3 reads CASSAQKGSPLHF. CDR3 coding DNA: TGTGCCAGCAGTGCGCAGAAAGGTTCACCCCTCCACTTT.

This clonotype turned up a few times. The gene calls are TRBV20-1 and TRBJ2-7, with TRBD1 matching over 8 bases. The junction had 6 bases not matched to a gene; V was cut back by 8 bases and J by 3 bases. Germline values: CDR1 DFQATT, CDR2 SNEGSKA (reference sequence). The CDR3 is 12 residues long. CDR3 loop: CSPTDRGYEQYF. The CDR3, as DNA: TGCAGTCCTACCGACAGGGGCTACGAGCAGTACTTC.

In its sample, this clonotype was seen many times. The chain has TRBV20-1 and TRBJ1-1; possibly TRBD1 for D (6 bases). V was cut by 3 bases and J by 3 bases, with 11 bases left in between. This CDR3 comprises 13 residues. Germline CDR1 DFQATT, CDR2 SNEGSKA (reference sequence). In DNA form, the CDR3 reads TGCAGTGCTAGCCCCGGGGGGCACACTGAAGCTTTCTTT. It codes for CSASPGGHTEAFF.

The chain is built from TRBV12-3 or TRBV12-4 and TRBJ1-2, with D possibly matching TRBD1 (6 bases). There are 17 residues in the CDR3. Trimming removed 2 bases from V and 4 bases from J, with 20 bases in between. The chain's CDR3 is CASSLSFGGGSAYGYTF. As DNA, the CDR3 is TGTGCCAGCAGTTTATCGTTTGGAGGGGGGAGTGCCTATGGCTACACCTTC.

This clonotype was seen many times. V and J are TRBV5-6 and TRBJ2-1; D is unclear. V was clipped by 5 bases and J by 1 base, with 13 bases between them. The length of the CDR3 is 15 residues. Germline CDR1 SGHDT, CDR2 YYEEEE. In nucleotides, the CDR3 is TGTGCCAGCAGTCGTGGACGGATATCCTACAATGAGCAGTTCTTC. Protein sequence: CASSRGRISYNEQFF. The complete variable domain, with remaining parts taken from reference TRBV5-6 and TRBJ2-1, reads DAGVTQSPTHLIKTRGQQVTLRCSPKSGHDTVSWYQQALGQGPQFIFQYYEEEERQRGNFPDRFSGHQFPNYSSELNVNALLLGDSALYLCASSRGRISYNEQFFGPGTRLTVL.